This T cell receptor (beta chain) was obtained from a study of CD8+ T cells in alopecia areata. Study in general: Patients given treatment had severity scored by the percentage of scalp area affected. The study's findings and limits: Scalp lesions, especially in alopecia totalis/universalis, had higher clonality than normal scalp. There were many expanded lesional clones persisting in scalp and blood during tofacitinib.

Treatment described: oral pan-JAK inhibitor, 5-10 mg twice daily. On this clone itself: No antigen is known for it.

CDR1 is SGHRS and CDR2 is YFSETQ in the germline V gene. The V segment lost 5 bases and the J segment 4 bases; nucleotides outside the gene matches: 8. There are 15 residues in the CDR3. As the sequencing template, cDNA was produced by extracting RNA and reverse transcribing it. Sequenced by immunoSEQ multiplex PCR; TCRdb stores in-frame clones only, minus some. The sample shows about 76,000 clones, approximately 72% of them seen only once. The chain couples TRBV5-1 to TRBJ2-2, with TRBD1 matching over 7 bases. The sample consisted of CD8+ T cells sorted from blood, taken at week 24, from a patient treated with tofacitinib. The TCR originated in a human donor with alopecia areata. The CDR3 DNA reads as TGCGCCAGCAGTGGGTCAGGGGGATCCACCGGGGAGCTGTTTTTT. Encoded protein: CASSGSGGSTGELFF.